The 4 T cell receptor beta chains presented below share a single source sample, sequenced in a study of blood T cell repertoires in COVID-19. The protocol was immunoSEQ multiplex PCR, while the TCRdb copy is restricted to in-frame clones and leaves out a portion. Of roughly 79,000 clones in the sample, 82% were seen once. Sample: peripheral blood. These receptors originate from a human donor in a cohort sampled during active COVID-19.

CDR3 in DNA: TGTGCCAGTAGTGTGGGGACAGGGGCCTACAATGAGCAGTTCTTC. Protein: CASSVGTGAYNEQFF. This rearrangement joins TRBV19 to TRBJ2-1; 10 positions match TRBD1. V dropped 5 bases and J dropped 2; count of bases not matched to a gene: 3. The CDR3 covers 15 residues. Germline-derived CDR1 and CDR2 are LNHDA and SQIVND (reference sequence).

The CDR3 nucleotides read TGTGCCAGCAGCCCGGGATTAGGGCTGAACACTGAAGCTTTCTTT. This translates into CASSPGLGLNTEAFF. The chain is built from TRBV7-2 and TRBJ1-1; D gene uncertain. V was cut by 5 bases and J by 0 bases, with 13 bases left in between. Germline assignment: CDR1 SGHTA and CDR2 FQGNSA. The length of the CDR3 is 15 residues. The variable domain in full, with the rest retrieved from reference TRBV7-2 and TRBJ1-1, is GAGVSQSPSNKVTEKGKDVELRCDPISGHTALYWYRQSLGQGLEFLIYFQGNSAPDKSGLPSDRFSAERTGGSVSTLTIQRTQQEDSAVYLCASSPGLGLNTEAFFGQGTRLTVV.

The chain uses TRBV10-1 and TRBJ1-4, with D unclear. Trimming cost V 3 bases and J 8 bases, with 10 bases left between them. This CDR3 has 13 residues. The germline gives CDR1 WNHNN, CDR2 SYGVQD (reference sequence). The CDR3 reads CASSDWAAEKLFF. In DNA, the CDR3 is TGCGCCAGCAGTGATTGGGCAGCAGAAAAACTGTTTTTT.

This sequence joins TRBV27 and TRBJ1-2; 10 positions match TRBD1. The J segment lost 7 bases and the V segment lost 5 bases, leaving 7 bases of the junction unmatched. Looked up from germline, CDR1 is MNHEY and CDR2 is SMNVEV (reference sequence). The CDR3 totals 14 residues. The CDR3 sequence is CASSMRDRGSGYTF. In DNA form, the CDR3 reads TGTGCCAGCAGTATGCGGGACAGGGGAAGTGGCTACACCTTC.